This TCR beta chain was retrieved from a study of control samples from healthy donors and cancer patients. Assay used: immunoSEQ multiplex PCR; TCRdb lists only in-frame clones, some missing. The table includes about 130,000 clones, roughly nine tenths detected once. The germline V gene has CDR1 SGHTS and CDR2 YDEGEE. The CDR3 contains 16 residues. V was pared by 5 bases and J by 4 bases, with 12 bases of the junction left unmatched. This rearrangement joins TRBV5-8 to TRBJ2-5; 9 nucleotides agree with TRBD1. This clonotype was sampled from a man younger than 35 in good health. Sequencing was done on a sample of blood. In DNA, the CDR3 is TGTGCCAGCAGTTGGCGGCCGGGACAGGGTTTAGAGACCCAGTACTTC. Protein sequence: CASSWRPGQGLETQYF.